Listed below are T cell receptor beta chains from one sample, sequenced in a study of Ad26.COV2.S vaccination and SARS-CoV-2 variants. Produced via immunoSEQ multiplex PCR; TCRdb's table is partial and in-frame only. Here the sample spans around 300,000 clones, approximately 90% being singletons. The sequencing here drew on peripheral blood, taken in a trial of Ad26.COV2.S vaccine versus placebo. The receptors here all came from a person between 18 and 59 years old who received the Ad26.COV2.S COVID-19 vaccine or a placebo. CDR3s include the opening cysteine and the closing phenylalanine or tryptophan. Fields, in order: clone size, J gene, D gene, V gene, CDR3 protein, CDR3 DNA. A D gene is named only where the DNA matches it firmly. Clone size, where shown, is once, few, many, or a class for clones that have expanded.

. TRBJ2-6 TRBD1 TRBV7-9 CASTRGVGRGQGGANVLTF TGTGCCAGCACTCGAGGAGTGGGCAGGGGGCAAGGTGGGGCCAACGTCCTGACTTTC
. TRBJ2-5 TRBD1 TRBV5-1 CASSLSGGLETQYF TGCGCCAGCAGCTTATCAGGGGGCTTGGAGACCCAGTACTTC
. TRBJ1-5 TRBD1 TRBV7-3 CASSLRRDRGYSNQPQHF TGTGCCAGCAGCTTAAGAAGGGACAGGGGCTATAGCAATCAGCCCCAGCATTTT
. TRBJ1-1 . TRBV11-2 CASSLVPGVSTEAFF TGTGCCAGCAGCTTAGTTCCGGGAGTAAGCACTGAAGCTTTCTTT
. TRBJ2-5 . TRBV5-4 CASSFGNRQETQYF TGTGCCAGCAGCTTTGGAAACAGGCAAGAGACCCAGTACTTC
few TRBJ2-3 . TRBV7-2 CASSLDGKSTDTQYF TGTGCCAGCAGCTTAGACGGGAAAAGCACAGATACGCAGTATTTT
once TRBJ1-4 . TRBV5-1 CASSQMGQGNEKLFF TGCGCCAGCAGCCAGATGGGCCAGGGGAATGAAAAACTGTTTTTT
. TRBJ1-4 . TRBV18 CASSPGTLNEKLFF TGTGCCAGCTCACCCGGGACCCTTAATGAAAAACTGTTTTTT
. TRBJ1-3 TRBD1 TRBV10-3 CAIWTGFTSGNTIYF TGTGCCATTTGGACAGGCTTCACCTCCGGAAACACCATATATTTT
. TRBJ2-7 TRBD2 TRBV3-1/TRBV3-2 CASSLAGPYEQYF TGTGCCAGCAGCTTAGCGGGACCCTACGAGCAGTACTTC
. TRBJ1-2 . TRBV5-1 CASSFDGDYGYTF TGCGCCAGCAGCTTTGACGGAGACTATGGCTACACCTTC
. TRBJ2-2 . TRBV7-8 CASSLSGNTGELFF TGTGCCAGCAGCTTATCAGGGAACACCGGGGAGCTGTTTTTT
. TRBJ2-7 . TRBV3-1/TRBV3-2 CASSPGTEYEQYF TGTGCCAGCAGCCCTGGGACGGAGTACGAGCAGTACTTC
. TRBJ2-1 TRBD2 TRBV27 CASKGGGRFHNEQFF TGTGCCAGTAAGGGTGGCGGGAGGTTCCACAATGAGCAGTTCTTC
. TRBJ2-6 . TRBV2 CASSDRIYSGANVLTF TGTGCCAGCAGTGACAGGATCTACTCTGGGGCCAACGTCCTGACTTTC
. TRBJ1-1 . TRBV24-1 CATSDWGFGANTEAFF TGTGCCACCAGTGATTGGGGATTCGGAGCTAACACTGAAGCTTTCTTT
. TRBJ1-3 . TRBV6-5 CASSYSDPRDSVTIYF TGTGCCAGCAGTTACTCGGACCCCCGGGACTCTGTAACCATATATTTT
. TRBJ1-1 TRBD1 TRBV29-1 CSVGSPGTGARNTEAFF TGCAGCGTTGGGTCACCCGGGACAGGGGCCAGGAACACTGAAGCTTTCTTT
. TRBJ1-6 . TRBV10-2 CASSPGTAYNSPLHF TGCGCCAGCAGTCCAGGGACTGCCTATAATTCACCCCTCCACTTT
. TRBJ2-5 . TRBV18 CASSEKQNTGETQYF TGTGCCAGCTCAGAAAAACAAAATACAGGAGAGACCCAGTACTTC
. TRBJ1-2 . TRBV7-2 CASSLNRANYGYTF TGTGCCAGCAGCCTGAACAGGGCTAACTATGGCTACACCTTC
. TRBJ2-2 . TRBV5-1 CASSAGETGELFF TGCGCCAGCAGCGCCGGGGAGACCGGGGAGCTGTTTTTT
once TRBJ2-5 . TRBV6-6 CASSYGETQYF TGTGCCAGCAGTTACGGGGAGACCCAGTACTTC
. TRBJ2-2 . TRBV4-2 CASSQDTRGAGELFF TGTGCCAGCAGCCAAGATACCAGGGGCGCCGGGGAGCTGTTTTTT
few TRBJ2-7 . TRBV28 CASNTGPSYEQYF TGTGCCAGCAATACGGGGCCCTCCTACGAGCAGTACTTC
. TRBJ2-3 . TRBV7-8 CASSLLGTSSTDTQYF TGTGCCAGCAGCTTACTTGGGACATCTAGCACAGATACGCAGTATTTT
. TRBJ2-7 . TRBV11-3 CASSLGSREYEQYF TGTGCCAGCAGCTTAGGTTCCAGGGAGTACGAGCAGTACTTC
. TRBJ2-7 . TRBV5-5 CASSLVQGWSYEQYF TGTGCCAGCAGCTTGGTACAGGGCTGGTCCTACGAGCAGTACTTC
. TRBJ1-1 . TRBV28 CASSQGSSMNTEAFF TGTGCCAGCAGCCAGGGGAGTTCCATGAACACTGAAGCTTTCTTT
. TRBJ2-2 . TRBV5-1 CASSLAFRADGELFF TGCGCCAGCAGCTTGGCCTTCCGCGCTGACGGGGAGCTGTTTTTT
. TRBJ2-1 TRBD2 TRBV28 CATGTSGRLALSYNEQFF TGTGCCACAGGGACTAGCGGGAGGCTGGCCCTCTCCTACAATGAGCAGTTCTTC
once TRBJ1-6 . TRBV21-1 CASSKVSPLHF TGTGCCAGCAGCAAGGTTTCACCCCTCCACTTT
. TRBJ1-6 TRBD1 TRBV5-8 CASSLATGDNSPLHF TGTGCCAGCAGCTTGGCCACAGGGGATAATTCACCCCTCCACTTT
. TRBJ2-5 . TRBV28 CASSQTGTKTKGAQYF TGTGCCAGCAGCCAGACTGGTACTAAGACTAAAGGGGCCCAGTACTTC
. TRBJ2-2 . TRBV19 CASTPTFANTGELFF TGTGCCAGTACCCCCACCTTCGCGAACACCGGGGAGCTGTTTTTT
. TRBJ1-2 . TRBV28 CASDGTNYGYTF TGTGCCAGCGACGGGACGAACTATGGCTACACCTTC
. TRBJ1-1 . TRBV28 CASTGGGFTEAFF TGTGCCAGCACCGGAGGGGGTTTCACTGAAGCTTTCTTT
. TRBJ2-3 TRBD2 TRBV27 CASSMTSGKGSDTQYF TGTGCCAGCAGTATGACTAGCGGGAAGGGGTCAGATACGCAGTATTTT
. TRBJ2-1 TRBD2 TRBV24-1 CATSDFTSGSFYNEQFF TGTGCCACCAGTGATTTCACTAGCGGATCTTTTTACAATGAGCAGTTCTTC
. TRBJ2-1 TRBD2 TRBV4-3 CASSQGAGGPNEQFF TGCGCCAGCAGCCAAGGAGCGGGGGGGCCGAATGAGCAGTTCTTC
. TRBJ1-5 . TRBV19 CASNTALGPQHF TGTGCCAGTAATACAGCGTTGGGGCCCCAGCATTTT
. TRBJ2-6 . TRBV7-9 CASSASTGTGANVLTF TGTGCCAGCAGCGCCAGTACAGGGACTGGGGCCAACGTCCTGACTTTC
. TRBJ2-3 . TRBV6-4 CASSDKGERTGDTQYF TGTGCCAGCAGTGATAAGGGGGAGAGGACCGGTGATACGCAGTATTTT
. TRBJ1-1 . TRBV18 CASSQGEEVTEAFF TGTGCCAGCTCACAGGGGGAAGAGGTCACTGAAGCTTTCTTT
. TRBJ2-5 . TRBV24-1 CATSESGSGGETQYF TGTGCCACCAGTGAGTCCGGGTCTGGAGGAGAGACCCAGTACTTC
. TRBJ1-1 . TRBV19 CASSALEAAHTEAFF TGTGCCAGTAGTGCTCTGGAGGCGGCTCACACTGAAGCTTTCTTT
once TRBJ2-7 . TRBV3-1/TRBV3-2 CASSQDWTHEQYF TGTGCCAGCAGCCAAGATTGGACCCACGAGCAGTACTTC
few TRBJ1-3 . TRBV7-9 CASSLGQAVSGNTIYF TGTGCCAGCAGCTTAGGACAGGCCGTCTCTGGAAACACCATATATTTT
. TRBJ2-5 . TRBV10-2 CASRRGGTEISGGTQYF TGCGCCAGCCGGAGGGGGGGGACAGAGATTTCCGGCGGGACCCAGTACTTC
. TRBJ2-7 . TRBV7-2 CASSPGYEQYF TGTGCCAGCAGCCCCGGTTACGAGCAGTACTTC
. TRBJ2-3 . TRBV4-2 CASSQDKRTTTDTQYF TGTGCCAGCAGCCAAGATAAAAGGACGACCACAGATACGCAGTATTTT
. TRBJ2-2 TRBD2 TRBV19 CASSMAGGATGELFF TGTGCCAGTAGTATGGCGGGGGGCGCCACCGGGGAGCTGTTTTTT
. TRBJ1-6 . TRBV18 CASSPGGDSPLHF TGTGCCAGCTCACCCGGGGGGGATTCACCCCTCCACTTT
. TRBJ2-3 TRBD1 TRBV9 CASSVGDRASDTQYF TGTGCCAGCAGCGTAGGGGACAGGGCTTCTGATACGCAGTATTTT
. TRBJ1-5 TRBD1 TRBV19 CASSLMDRGDQPQHF TGTGCCAGTAGTCTAATGGACAGGGGCGATCAGCCCCAGCATTTT
once TRBJ1-3 TRBD1 TRBV10-3 CAISTAGGSRNTIYF TGTGCCATCAGCACCGCAGGGGGATCTAGAAACACCATATATTTT
few TRBJ2-3 . TRBV4-1 CASSQTGTRGTDTQYF TGCGCCAGCAGCCAGACCGGGACCAGGGGCACAGATACGCAGTATTTT